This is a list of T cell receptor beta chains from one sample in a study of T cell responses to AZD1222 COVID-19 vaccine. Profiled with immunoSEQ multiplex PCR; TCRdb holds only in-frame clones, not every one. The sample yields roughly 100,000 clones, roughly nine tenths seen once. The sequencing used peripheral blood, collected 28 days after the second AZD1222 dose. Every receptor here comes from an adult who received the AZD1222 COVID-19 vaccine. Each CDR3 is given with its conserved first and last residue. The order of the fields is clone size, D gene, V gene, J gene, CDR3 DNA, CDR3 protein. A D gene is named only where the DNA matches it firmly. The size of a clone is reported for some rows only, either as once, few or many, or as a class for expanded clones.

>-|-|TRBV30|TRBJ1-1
TGTGCCTGGAGTAGTACCAGCAACACTGAAGCTTTCTTT
CAWSSTSNTEAFF
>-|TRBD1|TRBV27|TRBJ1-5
TGTGCCAGTAGACAGGGGTCGAATAGCAATCAGCCCCAGCATTTT
CASRQGSNSNQPQHF
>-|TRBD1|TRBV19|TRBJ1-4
TGTGCCAGCACAGGGGCTGCTAATGAAAAACTGTTTTTT
CASTGAANEKLFF
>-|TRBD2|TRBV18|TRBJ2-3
TGTGCCAGCTCAAGCGGGAGGGACACAGATACGCAGTATTTT
CASSSGRDTDTQYF
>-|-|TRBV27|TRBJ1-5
TGTGCCAGCAGCCCAATGAGTGTTTACGGGGGCAATCAGCCCCAGCATTTT
CASSPMSVYGGNQPQHF
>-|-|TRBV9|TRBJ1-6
TGTGCCAGCAGCGCTCCCCAGGGGAGCTCCTATAATTCACCCCTCCACTTT
CASSAPQGSSYNSPLHF
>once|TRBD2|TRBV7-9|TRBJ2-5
TGTGCCAGCAGCTTAGTAGCGGGAGGAGAGACCCAGTACTTC
CASSLVAGGETQYF
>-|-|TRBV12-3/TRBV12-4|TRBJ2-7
TGTGCCAGCCGAGGGGGTTTTAGCGAGCAGTACTTC
CASRGGFSEQYF
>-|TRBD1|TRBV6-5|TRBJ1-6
TGTGCCAGCAGTTACTCTACTAGGGGGCCCTCACCCCTCCACTTT
CASSYSTRGPSPLHF
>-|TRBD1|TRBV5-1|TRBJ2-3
TGCGCCAGCAGCGGACAGGGGGCAGATACGCAGTATTTT
CASSGQGADTQYF
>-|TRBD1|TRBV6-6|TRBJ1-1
TGTGCCAGCAGACACGGTACGACAGGGTTCGACACTGAAGCTTTCTTT
CASRHGTTGFDTEAFF
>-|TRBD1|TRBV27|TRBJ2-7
TGTGCCAGCAGTCCGGGGACAGGGGGCTTGTACGAGCAGTACTTC
CASSPGTGGLYEQYF
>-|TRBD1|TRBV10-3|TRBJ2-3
TGTGCCATCAGTGACAGGGGGCGCGGAACAGATACGCAGTATTTT
CAISDRGRGTDTQYF
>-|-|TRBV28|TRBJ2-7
TGTGCCAGCAGTTTAGGAGGTAGCTCCTACGAGCAGTACTTC
CASSLGGSSYEQYF
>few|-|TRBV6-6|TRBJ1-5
TGTGCCAGCCGGGGCCAAAATAGCAATCAGCCCCAGCATTTT
CASRGQNSNQPQHF
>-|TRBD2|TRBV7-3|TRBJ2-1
TGTGCCAGCAGCTCCAGGACTAGCGGGAGGAGAAATGAGCAGTTCTTC
CASSSRTSGRRNEQFF
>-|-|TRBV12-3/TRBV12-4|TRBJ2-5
TGTGCCAGCAGTTGGCAAGAGACCCAGTACTTC
CASSWQETQYF
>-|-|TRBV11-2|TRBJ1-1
TGTGCCAGCAGCTTTCCGAACACTGAAGCTTTCTTT
CASSFPNTEAFF
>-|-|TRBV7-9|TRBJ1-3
TGTGCCAGCAGCTTAGAAGACATCCTCTCTGGAAACACCATATATTTT
CASSLEDILSGNTIYF
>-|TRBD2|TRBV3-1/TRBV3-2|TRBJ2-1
TGTGCCAGCAGCCAAGTACTAGCGGGAGGGCGAGAGCAGTTCTTC
CASSQVLAGGREQFF
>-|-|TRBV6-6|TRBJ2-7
TGTGCCAGCAGTTACCGTGGGACAAGTAACGAGCAGTACTTC
CASSYRGTSNEQYF
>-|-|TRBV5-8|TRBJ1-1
TGTGCCAGCAGCTTGGTAATGGGGGGGAGCGGAAACACTGAAGCTTTCTTT
CASSLVMGGSGNTEAFF
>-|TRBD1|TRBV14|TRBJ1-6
TGTGCCAGCAGCCAATCACAGGGGCAAAGTTCACCCCTCCACTTT
CASSQSQGQSSPLHF
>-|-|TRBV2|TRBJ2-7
TGTGCCAGCGGGGGGACCGAATCCTACGAGCAGTACTTC
CASGGTESYEQYF
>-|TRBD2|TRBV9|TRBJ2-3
TGTGCCAGCAGCCCCAGCCCGGGACTAGCGGGAGGGCCCCAAGATACGCAGTATTTT
CASSPSPGLAGGPQDTQYF
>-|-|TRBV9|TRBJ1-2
TGTGCCAGCAGCGTAGGGACCCAAGGCTATGGCTACACCTTC
CASSVGTQGYGYTF
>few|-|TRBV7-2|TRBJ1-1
TGTGCCAGCAGCTTTACGATCGGATCCATCACTGAAGCTTTCTTT
CASSFTIGSITEAFF
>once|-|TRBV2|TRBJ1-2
TGTGCCAGCACACGGGACACGGCTTATGGCTACACCTTC
CASTRDTAYGYTF
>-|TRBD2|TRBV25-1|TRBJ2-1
TGTGCCAGCAGTGATCGACTAGCGGGAGGCCAACTGTACAATGAGCAGTTCTTC
CASSDRLAGGQLYNEQFF
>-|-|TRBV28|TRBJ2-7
TGTGCCAGCAGTCGCACCCCTACGAGCTACGAGCAGTACTTC
CASSRTPTSYEQYF
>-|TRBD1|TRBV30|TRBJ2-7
TGTGCCTGGAGTGCTTTAGGACAGGGGGTCGATTACGAGCAGTACTTC
CAWSALGQGVDYEQYF
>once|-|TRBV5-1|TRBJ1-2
TGCGCCAGCAGCGCAGCGAACTACTATGGCTACACCTTC
CASSAANYYGYTF
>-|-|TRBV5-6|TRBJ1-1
TGTGCCAGCAGCTTGGCGATGCGACAGGCGAACACTGAAGCTTTCTTT
CASSLAMRQANTEAFF
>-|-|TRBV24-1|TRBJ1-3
TGTGCCACCAGTGCCAGCGTTTCGGACACCATATATTTT
CATSASVSDTIYF
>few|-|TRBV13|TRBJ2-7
TGTGCCAGCAGCTCAAGGCAGGGGGGAACATCTGGGGACTACGAGCAGTACTTC
CASSSRQGGTSGDYEQYF
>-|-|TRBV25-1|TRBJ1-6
TGTGCCAGCAGGGCCGGGGCCAATAATTCACCCCTCCACTTT
CASRAGANNSPLHF
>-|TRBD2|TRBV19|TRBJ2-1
TGTGCCAGTAGTATTCGGGGACTAGCGGGAGGAAATGAGCAGTTCTTC
CASSIRGLAGGNEQFF
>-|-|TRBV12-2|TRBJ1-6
TGTGCAAGTCGAAAACTTGGGGGCAGGGGATCCTATAATTCACCCCTCCACTTT
CASRKLGGRGSYNSPLHF
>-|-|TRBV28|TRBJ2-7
TGTGCCAGCAGACCAGGGGCCACGGGCCTGAGCTCCTACGAGCAGTACTTC
CASRPGATGLSSYEQYF
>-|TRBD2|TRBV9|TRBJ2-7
TGTGCCAGCAGCGTCACTAGCGTAGTCTACGAGCAGTACTTC
CASSVTSVVYEQYF
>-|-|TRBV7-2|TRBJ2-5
TGTGCCAGCAGCTTATTTCCAGGGGGGTCGGAGACCCAGTACTTC
CASSLFPGGSETQYF
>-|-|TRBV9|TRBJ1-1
TGTGCCAGCAGCGTAAAAACGAGCACTGAAGCTTTCTTT
CASSVKTSTEAFF
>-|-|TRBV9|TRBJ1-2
TGTGCCAGCAGCGACCACGGACAGTCTACTGGCTACACCTTC
CASSDHGQSTGYTF
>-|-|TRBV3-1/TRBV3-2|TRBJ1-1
TGTGCCAGCAGCCTCGGGGGGGAGGGGAAAGCTTTCTTT
CASSLGGEGKAFF
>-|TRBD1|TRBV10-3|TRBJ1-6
TGTGCCACGTCGACAGGGGCTAATTCACCCCTCCACTTT
CATSTGANSPLHF
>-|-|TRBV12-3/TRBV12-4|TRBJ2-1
TGTGCCAGCAGTTTGGACGGGATCAATGAGCAGTTCTTC
CASSLDGINEQFF
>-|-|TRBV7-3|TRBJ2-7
TGTGCCAGCAGCTTACCAAGCCTTACGGGAGCATACTACGAGCAGTACTTC
CASSLPSLTGAYYEQYF
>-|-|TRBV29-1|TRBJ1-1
TGCAGCGTTGAATGGTTGGTGAAGGAGGAAGCTTTCTTT
CSVEWLVKEEAFF
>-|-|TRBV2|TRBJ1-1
TGTGCCAGCAGTTTCGCTAACACTGAAGCTTTCTTT
CASSFANTEAFF
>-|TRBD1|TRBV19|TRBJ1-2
TGTGCCAGTAGCGGACAGGGTAACTATGGCTACACCTTC
CASSGQGNYGYTF
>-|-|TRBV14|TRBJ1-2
TGTGCCAGCAGCCAAGTGGCAGGCGGTGGCTACACCTTC
CASSQVAGGGYTF
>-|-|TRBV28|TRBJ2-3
TGTGCCAGCAGTCCCTTGGCAGGGCTTCACACAGATACGCAGTATTTT
CASSPLAGLHTDTQYF
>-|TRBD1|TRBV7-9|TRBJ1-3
TGTGCCAGCAGCAAACACCAGGGACAGGGGAGAGGAAACACCATATATTTT
CASSKHQGQGRGNTIYF
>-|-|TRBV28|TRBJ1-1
TGTGCCAGCAAGGAGGAGAACACTGAAGCTTTCTTT
CASKEENTEAFF
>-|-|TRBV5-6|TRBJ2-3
TGTGCCAGCAGCTTGGCAGGGCACTCAGATACGCAGTATTTT
CASSLAGHSDTQYF
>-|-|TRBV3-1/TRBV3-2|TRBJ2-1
TGTGCCAGCAGCCAAGACAGGCAGCGATCCTTGGGGAATGAGCAGTTCTTC
CASSQDRQRSLGNEQFF
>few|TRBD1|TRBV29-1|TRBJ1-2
TGCAGCGTTGATCACTTTCCGGGACAGGGTAACTATGGCTACACCTTC
CSVDHFPGQGNYGYTF
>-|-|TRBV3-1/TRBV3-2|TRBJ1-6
TGTGCCAGCAGCCAGTCACTGGGGAAGGTAACACCCCTCCACTTT
CASSQSLGKVTPLHF
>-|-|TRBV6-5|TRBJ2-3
TGTGCCAGCAGTTACGGAGACAGGACCCCAGATACGCAGTATTTT
CASSYGDRTPDTQYF
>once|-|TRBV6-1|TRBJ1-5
TGTGCCAGCAGTGAACGAGCCGGACCGAGCAATCAGCCCCAGCATTTT
CASSERAGPSNQPQHF